This TCR beta chain derives from a study of T cell changes during pregnancy in multiple sclerosis. Germline V gives CDR1 GTSNPN, CDR2 SVGIG (reference sequence). The CDR3 runs 13 residues. Trimming removed 4 bases from V and 0 bases from J, with 7 bases in between. Method: immunoSEQ multiplex PCR; TCRdb's copy keeps in-frame clones and lacks some. Of about 70,000 clones listed, about 91% are singletons. Sequenced material: peripheral blood, taken in the first trimester of pregnancy. The V and J genes are TRBV30 and TRBJ1-3; no definite D call. The sequence came from a female donor with multiple sclerosis, enrolled in a pregnancy study. The CDR3 loop reads CAWKRASGNTIYF. The CDR3 DNA reads TGTGCCTGGAAGAGGGCCTCTGGAAACACCATATATTTT.